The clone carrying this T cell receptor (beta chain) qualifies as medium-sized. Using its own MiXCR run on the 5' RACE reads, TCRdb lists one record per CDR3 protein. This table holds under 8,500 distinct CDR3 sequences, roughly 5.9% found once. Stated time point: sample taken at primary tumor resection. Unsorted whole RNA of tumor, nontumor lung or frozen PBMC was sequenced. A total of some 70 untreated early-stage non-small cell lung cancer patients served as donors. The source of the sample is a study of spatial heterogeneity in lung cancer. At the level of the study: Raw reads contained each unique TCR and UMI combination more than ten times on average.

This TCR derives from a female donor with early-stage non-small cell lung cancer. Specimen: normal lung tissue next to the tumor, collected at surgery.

This chain's CDR3 is CAWSPKASYEQYF. The CDR3 region has the DNA TGTGCCTGGAGTCCGAAGGCCTCCTACGAGCAGTACTTC. The rearrangement joins TRBV30 to TRBJ2-7, with D unresolved. The V end was cut by 2 bases, the J end by 0 bases, with 8 bases between. The CDR3 covers 13 residues. CDR1 and CDR2 (germline): GTSNPN, SVGIG (reference sequence).